These 14 T cell receptor beta chains came from one sample sequenced in a study of beta chain features in type 1 diabetes (dated by TCRdb to 2016 to 2019). The library was obtained by the immunoSEQ multiplex PCR assay. The entire isolated RNA was reverse transcribed using the High Capacity cDNA Reverse Transcription Kit, and thus expressed TCRB transcripts were sequenced. The immuneACCESS repertoire file appears here via TCRdb, limited to in-frame rearrangements. These files lack a portion of the clones; in checked studies, under half of the deficit traces to unresolved V genes, and the cause of the others is not known. For this sample there are over 350,000 clones; over 12% appear just once. Under 0.02% of the sample is in the top ten clones. The source material was naive CD4+ T cells from blood. The sample's cell subset or site label, decoded: true naive CD4+ T cells. The receptor source for this set is a woman aged 18-29 years in good health.

The table lists this clone with a few counts. CDR3 DNA sequence: TGTGCCAGCAGCGACACGGCCCATGCTCGCACAGATACGCAGTATTTT. It translates to CASSDTAHARTDTQYF. V gene TRBV5-6 combines with J gene TRBJ2-3; D is uncertain. The CDR3 length is 16 residues. Trimming stripped 4 bases from V and 1 base from J, with 16 bases between. CDR1 is SGHDT, CDR2 YYEEEE, per germline.

Only one count was recorded for this clone. The chain recombines TRBV30 with TRBJ1-4; the match to TRBD1 covers 7 bases. J lost 2 bases, V lost 2 bases, and 8 bases had no gene match. CDR3 length: 16 amino acids. Germline assignment: CDR1 GTSNPN and CDR2 SVGIG (reference sequence). For the CDR3, the DNA is TGTGCCTGGAGTATAACCACAGGGGTCACTAATGAAAAACTGTTTTTT. Residues: CAWSITTGVTNEKLFF.

This clone was seen more than once but under ten times. This chain links TRBV7-9 with TRBJ2-7; D perhaps matches TRBD2 (5 bases). V was shortened by 5 bases and J by 6 bases, with 20 bases between the two germline ends. Germline CDR1 reads SEHNR; CDR2 reads FQNEAQ (reference sequence). This CDR3 comprises 15 residues. The CDR3 loop is CASSPRGTVQSEQYF. As DNA, the CDR3 is TGTGCCAGCAGCCCCCGGGGAACAGTCCAGTCCGAGCAGTACTTC. Drawing the rest from reference TRBV7-9 and TRBJ2-7, the complete variable domain is DTGVSQNPRHKITKRGQNVTFRCDPISEHNRLYWYRQTLGQGPEFLTYFQNEAQLEKSRLLSDRFSAERPKGSFSTLEIQRTEQGDSAMYLCASSPRGTVQSEQYFGPGTRLTVT.

Comments on this clone: Its ends do not fully match the called genes, so a read error is possible. The J gene is TRBJ2-7, the V gene TRBV7-6, with a possible D match to TRBD2 (6 bases). Germline V lookup: CDR1 SGHVS, CDR2 FNYEAQ. The CDR3 spans 16 residues. This chain's CDR3 is CASSVAAERRAYEQYF. The CDR3 DNA reads as TGTGCCAGCAGCGTAGCGGCGGAGCGGAGGGCCTACGAGCAGTACTTC. Full variable domain (missing parts from reference TRBV7-6 and TRBJ2-7): GAGVSQSPRYKVTKRGQDVALRCDPISGHVSLYWYRQALGQGPEFLTYFNYEAQQDKSGLPNDRFSAERPEGSISTLTIQRTEQRDSAMYRCASSVAAERRAYEQYFGPGTRLTVT.

A few counts support this clone. The chain couples TRBV4-2 to TRBJ2-4; D is unclear. This CDR3 region has 13 residues. Per the germline V gene, CDR1 is LGHNA and CDR2 is YNFKEQ. Trimming took 0 bases from V and 5 from J, leaving 5 bases between them. The CDR3 loop is CASSQESENIQYF. The CDR3 bases are TGTGCCAGCAGCCAAGAGTCGGAAAACATTCAGTACTTC.

The CDR3 region has the DNA TGTGCCAGCAGCCGCTGGGCGGGAGTGGGGGAGCTGTTTTTT. Protein: CASSRWAGVGELFF. V is TRBV13 and J is TRBJ2-2; 7 nucleotides line up with TRBD2. This CDR3 contains 14 residues. CDR1 and CDR2 from the germline V gene are PRHDT and FYEKMQ (reference sequence). V was pared by 5 bases and J by 8 bases, with 8 bases of the junction left unmatched.

The table lists this clone with a few counts. V and J are TRBV30 and TRBJ2-1; D is undetermined. The CDR3 runs to 14 residues. V lost 4 bases and J 2 bases, leaving 12 bases between the germline ends. The germline gives CDR1 GTSNPN, CDR2 SVGIG (reference sequence). The CDR3 reads CAWKSDTAYNEQFF. DNA of the CDR3: TGTGCCTGGAAGTCAGATACAGCCTACAATGAGCAGTTCTTC.

The chain recombines TRBV18 with TRBJ2-4, with TRBD1 as a possible D gene (6 bases). Between the trimmed V and J ends, which lost 6 bases and 0 bases, there was a span of 18 bases. The V gene's germline CDR1 is KGHSH and CDR2 LQKENI. This CDR3 is 17 amino acids long. This chain's CDR3 is CASSDSLVVGAKNIQYF. The CDR3 DNA reads TGTGCCAGCTCGGACAGTCTCGTGGTCGGAGCCAAAAACATTCAGTACTTC.

This clone was seen only a few times. V is TRBV7-2 and J is TRBJ1-1; D is undetermined. The V and J ends lost 5 bases and 0 bases respectively, with 13 bases between them. The CDR3 has 15 residues. CDR1 and CDR2 from the germline V gene are SGHTA and FQGNSA. The CDR3 reads CASSPVLVVNTEAFF. CDR3 sequence (DNA): TGTGCCAGCAGCCCGGTTTTAGTGGTGAACACTGAAGCTTTCTTT.

The V and J genes are TRBV6-6 and TRBJ2-7; TRBD2 matches 8 bases. There are 14 residues in the CDR3. The V and J ends lost 6 bases and 0 bases, in that order; junction bases with no gene match: 4. Germline V CDR1 and CDR2: MNHNY, SVGAGI (reference sequence). The DNA of the CDR3 is TGTGCCAGCAGAGAGCGGGAGAGCTCCTACGAGCAGTACTTC. It encodes CASRERESSYEQYF.

This clone was counted a few times. The chain combines TRBV5-1 with TRBJ2-1; D unresolved. The CDR3 runs to 15 residues. The V end lost 5 bases, the J end lost 0 bases, and 12 bases lay between the germline ends. CDR1 and CDR2 from the germline V gene are SGHRS and YFSETQ. The CDR3 loop is CASREAASSYNEQFF. For the CDR3, the DNA is TGCGCCAGCAGAGAAGCCGCGAGCTCCTACAATGAGCAGTTCTTC.

This clone was counted only a few times. The J gene is TRBJ2-3, the V gene TRBV6-5; tentatively, D is TRBD2 (5 bases). The ends were cut back, 6 bases at V and 3 bases at J, with 10 bases in the middle. The germline V gene has CDR1 MNHEY and CDR2 SVGAGI. CDR3 size: 13 residues. For the CDR3, the DNA is TGTGCCAGCAGGTACCCGGGGACAGATACGCAGTATTTT. It encodes CASRYPGTDTQYF.

This clone was seen only a few times. This chain links TRBV29-1 with TRBJ1-1; D perhaps matches TRBD1 (6 bases). V was clipped by 7 bases and J by 7 bases, with 13 bases between them. This CDR3 has 11 amino acids. Per the germline V gene, CDR1 is SQVTM and CDR2 is ANQGSEA. CDR3 amino acids: CSGGRGGEAFF. The CDR3, as DNA: TGCAGCGGAGGAAGGGGGGGTGAAGCTTTCTTT.

CDR3 bases: TGTGCCAGCAGCCAAGACAGGCGGAACACTGAAGCTTTCTTT. The encoded protein is CASSQDRRNTEAFF. This chain links TRBV4-2 with TRBJ1-1; no clear D. CDR1 is LGHNA, CDR2 YNFKEQ, per germline. The CDR3 runs to 14 residues. V was clipped by 0 bases and J by 1 base, with 6 bases between them.